These T cell receptor beta chains were read from a single sample in a study of beta chain features in type 1 diabetes. The method was immunoSEQ multiplex PCR; TCRdb's version includes in-frame clones alone and lacks a portion of them. Of around 690,000 clones in the sample, around an eighth were seen once. The specimen sequenced was naive CD4+ T cells from blood. The origin of the receptors is a man younger than 45 with type 1 diabetes. Both conserved end residues are part of each CDR3. D genes are given only for firm matches. Rows may omit the clone size; those that give it use once, few, many or a size class.

j_gene: TRBJ2-1
abundance: few
v_gene: TRBV9
d_gene: NA
CDR3nt: TGTGCCAGCAGCGCTTCTGCCGGGACGGGGTTGTACAATGAGCAGTTCTTC
CDR3aa: CASSASAGTGLYNEQFF

j_gene: TRBJ1-1
abundance: NA
v_gene: TRBV2
d_gene: NA
CDR3nt: TGTGCCAGCAGTGAACCTGTAGGGGTACGCACTGAAGCTTTCTTT
CDR3aa: CASSEPVGVRTEAFF

j_gene: TRBJ1-2
abundance: NA
v_gene: TRBV9
d_gene: NA
CDR3nt: TGTGCCAGCAGCGTAATGCAGGGCTCGGGTGGCTACACCTTC
CDR3aa: CASSVMQGSGGYTF

j_gene: TRBJ1-5
abundance: few
v_gene: TRBV10-3
d_gene: NA
CDR3nt: TGTGCCATCAGTGAGTCCCGGGGGAAAGGCAATCAGCCCCAGCATTTT
CDR3aa: CAISESRGKGNQPQHF

j_gene: TRBJ1-2
abundance: NA
v_gene: TRBV30
d_gene: NA
CDR3nt: TGTGCCTGGAGTGTAGGAACTTTCACTTTTCATGGCTACACCTTC
CDR3aa: CAWSVGTFTFHGYTF

j_gene: TRBJ2-3
abundance: NA
v_gene: TRBV5-4
d_gene: TRBD1
CDR3nt: TGTGCCAGCAGCCGGGGACCGGGACAGGGTTCAGATACGCAGTATTTT
CDR3aa: CASSRGPGQGSDTQYF

j_gene: TRBJ2-7
abundance: NA
v_gene: TRBV7-2
d_gene: NA
CDR3nt: TGTGCCAGCAGCTCCCTCGGGCAGTCCTACGAGCAGTACTTC
CDR3aa: CASSSLGQSYEQYF

j_gene: TRBJ2-3
abundance: NA
v_gene: TRBV13
d_gene: NA
CDR3nt: TGTGCCAGCAGCACATTTAGGAATACGCAGTATTTT
CDR3aa: CASSTFRNTQYF

j_gene: TRBJ2-1
abundance: few
v_gene: TRBV15
d_gene: TRBD1
CDR3nt: TGTGCCACCAGCTCCCGGACAGGAGGCAATGAGCAGTTCTTC
CDR3aa: CATSSRTGGNEQFF

j_gene: TRBJ2-7
abundance: NA
v_gene: TRBV5-1
d_gene: NA
CDR3nt: TGCGCCAGCAGCTTGACGATTAAAGACCATTGGTACTTC
CDR3aa: CASSLTIKDHWYF

j_gene: TRBJ2-5
abundance: NA
v_gene: TRBV13
d_gene: TRBD1
CDR3nt: TGTGCCAGCAGCACGGGACAGGTCCAAGAGACCCAGTACTTC
CDR3aa: CASSTGQVQETQYF

j_gene: TRBJ2-7
abundance: few
v_gene: TRBV14
d_gene: NA
CDR3nt: TGTGCCAGCAGCCAAGGACAGAGATCCTACGAGCAGTACTTC
CDR3aa: CASSQGQRSYEQYF

j_gene: TRBJ1-3
abundance: few
v_gene: TRBV5-4
d_gene: NA
CDR3nt: TGTGCCAGCAGCTTGTCTGGTAACTCTGGAAACACCATATATTTT
CDR3aa: CASSLSGNSGNTIYF

j_gene: TRBJ2-7
abundance: NA
v_gene: TRBV7-2
d_gene: NA
CDR3nt: TGTGCCAGCAGCTTAGCTTCAGGCAGCGACGAGCAGTACTTC
CDR3aa: CASSLASGSDEQYF

j_gene: TRBJ2-3
abundance: NA
v_gene: TRBV18
d_gene: TRBD2
CDR3nt: TGTGCCAGCTCACCACTTGGGAGGGGCACAGATACGCAGTATTTT
CDR3aa: CASSPLGRGTDTQYF

j_gene: TRBJ1-2
abundance: NA
v_gene: TRBV5-4
d_gene: NA
CDR3nt: TGTGCCAGCAGCTTGGGCCGTCTTAACTATGGCTACACCTTC
CDR3aa: CASSLGRLNYGYTF

j_gene: TRBJ1-5
abundance: few
v_gene: TRBV4-3
d_gene: NA
CDR3nt: TGCGCCAGCAGCCCTGCTGTGGGGCGCAAGAATAGCAATCAGCCCCAGCATTTT
CDR3aa: CASSPAVGRKNSNQPQHF

j_gene: TRBJ1-6
abundance: NA
v_gene: TRBV7-2
d_gene: NA
CDR3nt: TGTGCCAGCAGCTTAGCGCTTTCACCCCTCCACTTT
CDR3aa: CASSLALSPLHF

j_gene: TRBJ2-7
abundance: few
v_gene: TRBV2
d_gene: NA
CDR3nt: TGTGCCAGCCTGGGGGTATCCTTGGGCGAGCAGTACTTC
CDR3aa: CASLGVSLGEQYF

j_gene: TRBJ1-6
abundance: NA
v_gene: TRBV21-1
d_gene: NA
CDR3nt: TGTGCCAGCAGGAAACGCGATGCCTCTACTTGGGATAATTCACCCCTCCACTTT
CDR3aa: CASRKRDASTWDNSPLHF

j_gene: TRBJ1-1
abundance: NA
v_gene: TRBV7-8
d_gene: NA
CDR3nt: TGTGCCAGCAGCCTTCTAACTATGAACACTGAAGCTTTCTTT
CDR3aa: CASSLLTMNTEAFF

j_gene: TRBJ2-7
abundance: NA
v_gene: TRBV29-1
d_gene: TRBD2
CDR3nt: TGCAGCGTTGCAGAGCGGGGTAGCTCCTACGAGCAGTACTTC
CDR3aa: CSVAERGSSYEQYF

j_gene: TRBJ1-3
abundance: NA
v_gene: TRBV9
d_gene: NA
CDR3nt: TGTGCCAGCAGCGTAGGGCGGGACTTAAACACCATATATTTT
CDR3aa: CASSVGRDLNTIYF

j_gene: TRBJ1-2
abundance: few
v_gene: TRBV7-2
d_gene: TRBD1
CDR3nt: TGTGCCAGCAGCCCTCAAGGGGACAGGGTCGAGTATGGCTACACCTTC
CDR3aa: CASSPQGDRVEYGYTF

j_gene: TRBJ2-6
abundance: few
v_gene: TRBV19
d_gene: NA
CDR3nt: TGTGCCAGTAGCCTGACTGGGGCCAACGTCCTGACTTTC
CDR3aa: CASSLTGANVLTF

j_gene: TRBJ2-7
abundance: NA
v_gene: TRBV7-9
d_gene: NA
CDR3nt: TGTGCCAGCAGCGGCCTTGGTGGCGACGAGCAGTACTTC
CDR3aa: CASSGLGGDEQYF

j_gene: TRBJ1-2
abundance: NA
v_gene: TRBV4-2
d_gene: NA
CDR3nt: TGTGCCAGCAGCCAAGATAGTGCAGAAAACTATGGCTACACCTTC
CDR3aa: CASSQDSAENYGYTF

j_gene: TRBJ2-7
abundance: NA
v_gene: TRBV18
d_gene: TRBD1
CDR3nt: TGTGCCAGCTCACCGGTGGACAGGGTTCACTACGAGCAGTACTTC
CDR3aa: CASSPVDRVHYEQYF

j_gene: TRBJ2-5
abundance: few
v_gene: TRBV2
d_gene: NA
CDR3nt: TGTGCCAGCAGTTTACGGGTCCAAGAGACCCAGTACTTC
CDR3aa: CASSLRVQETQYF

j_gene: TRBJ1-4
abundance: few
v_gene: TRBV7-2
d_gene: NA
CDR3nt: TGTGCCAGCAGCTCTACAGGGTTTGCTAATGAAAAACTGTTTTTT
CDR3aa: CASSSTGFANEKLFF

j_gene: TRBJ1-3
abundance: NA
v_gene: TRBV7-2
d_gene: TRBD1
CDR3nt: TGTGCCAGCAGCAGAGACAGGGCTGGAAACACCATATATTTT
CDR3aa: CASSRDRAGNTIYF

j_gene: TRBJ2-1
abundance: NA
v_gene: TRBV5-1
d_gene: NA
CDR3nt: TGCGCCAGCAGCTCATCCGGGACGTACAATGAGCAGTTCTTC
CDR3aa: CASSSSGTYNEQFF

j_gene: TRBJ2-3
abundance: NA
v_gene: TRBV5-6
d_gene: NA
CDR3nt: TGTGCCAGCAGCTTGGCGAGGCCAGATACGCAGTATTTT
CDR3aa: CASSLARPDTQYF

j_gene: TRBJ1-2
abundance: few
v_gene: TRBV7-2
d_gene: NA
CDR3nt: TGTGCCAGCAGCACCGCGACAGGAAACTATGGCTACACCTTC
CDR3aa: CASSTATGNYGYTF

j_gene: TRBJ1-5
abundance: few
v_gene: TRBV6-1
d_gene: TRBD1
CDR3nt: TGTGCCAGCAGTTTTCTGACAGGGGAAGCTCAGCCCCAGCATTTT
CDR3aa: CASSFLTGEAQPQHF

j_gene: TRBJ1-6
abundance: few
v_gene: TRBV14
d_gene: TRBD1
CDR3nt: TGTGCCAGCAGTCAGACAGGGAATTCACCCCTCCACTTT
CDR3aa: CASSQTGNSPLHF

j_gene: TRBJ1-1
abundance: NA
v_gene: TRBV5-6
d_gene: NA
CDR3nt: TGTGCCAGCAGCCCCATACAGGGAGTTGACACTGAAGCTTTCTTT
CDR3aa: CASSPIQGVDTEAFF

j_gene: TRBJ1-5
abundance: many
v_gene: TRBV21-1
d_gene: NA
CDR3nt: TGTGCCAGCAGCAACGGCGCCCTGGTAAATGGTAGCAATCAGCCCCAGCATTTT
CDR3aa: CASSNGALVNGSNQPQHF

j_gene: TRBJ1-2
abundance: few
v_gene: TRBV29-1
d_gene: NA
CDR3nt: TGCAGCGTTGAACCCCACGGGCGTTTTCCCACCTTC
CDR3aa: CSVEPHGRFPTF

j_gene: TRBJ2-3
abundance: few
v_gene: TRBV2
d_gene: NA
CDR3nt: TGTGCCAGCAGTGAATCTCACCCCACAGATACGCAGTATTTT
CDR3aa: CASSESHPTDTQYF

j_gene: TRBJ1-2
abundance: few
v_gene: TRBV14
d_gene: NA
CDR3nt: TGTGCCAGCAGCCAAGCAGGTTGGCGCTATGGCTACACCTTC
CDR3aa: CASSQAGWRYGYTF

j_gene: TRBJ2-7
abundance: few
v_gene: TRBV28
d_gene: TRBD1
CDR3nt: TGTGCCAGCAGTTTTCTACCGGGACAGGGGCAATCCTACGAGCAGTACTTC
CDR3aa: CASSFLPGQGQSYEQYF

j_gene: TRBJ2-3
abundance: NA
v_gene: TRBV7-2
d_gene: NA
CDR3nt: TGTGCCTCCTCGTCAGCTGTCGCAGATACGCAGTATTTT
CDR3aa: CASSSAVADTQYF